This T cell receptor beta chain derives from a study of blood T cell repertoires in COVID-19. Study-level information: Material from acute and convalescent COVID-19 was sourced from the United States, Italy and Spain. The cDNA or gDNA used as material had been derived from T cells, B-cell-depleted T cells, or PBMCs.

The length of the CDR3 is 12 residues. Trimming pared 5 bases from V and 1 base from J, leaving 5 bases between. Germline CDR1 is MDHEN and CDR2 is SYDVKM. Profiling relied on immunoSEQ multiplex PCR, and the TCRdb table lists in-frame clones only, not all of them. The table lists 35,000 to 45,000 clones, 75% to 85% of them singletons, with approximately 23% in the top ten. The source of this sequence is a man in his 70s with acute or convalescent COVID-19. The genes are TRBV28 and TRBJ1-2; D is undetermined. The specimen sequenced was peripheral blood. The CDR3 loop is CASSPYNYGYTF. The CDR3, as DNA: TGTGCCAGCAGTCCTTATAACTATGGCTACACCTTC.